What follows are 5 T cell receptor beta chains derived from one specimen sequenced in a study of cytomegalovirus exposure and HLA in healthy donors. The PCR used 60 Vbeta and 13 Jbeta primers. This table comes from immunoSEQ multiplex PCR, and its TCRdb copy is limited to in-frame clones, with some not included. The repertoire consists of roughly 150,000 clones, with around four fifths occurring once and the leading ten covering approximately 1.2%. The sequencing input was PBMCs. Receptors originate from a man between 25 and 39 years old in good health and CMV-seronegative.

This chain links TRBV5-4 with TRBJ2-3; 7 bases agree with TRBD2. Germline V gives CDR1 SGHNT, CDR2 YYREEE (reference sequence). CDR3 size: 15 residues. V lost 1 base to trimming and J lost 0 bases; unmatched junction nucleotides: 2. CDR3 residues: CASSLRRGSTDTQYF. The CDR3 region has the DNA TGTGCCAGCAGCTTGAGGCGGGGGAGCACAGATACGCAGTATTTT. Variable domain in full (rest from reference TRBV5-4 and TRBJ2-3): ETGVTQSPTHLIKTRGQQVTLRCSSQSGHNTVSWYQQALGQGPQFIFQYYREEENGRGNFPPRFSGLQFPNYSSELNVNALELDDSALYLCASSLRRGSTDTQYFGPGTRLTVL.

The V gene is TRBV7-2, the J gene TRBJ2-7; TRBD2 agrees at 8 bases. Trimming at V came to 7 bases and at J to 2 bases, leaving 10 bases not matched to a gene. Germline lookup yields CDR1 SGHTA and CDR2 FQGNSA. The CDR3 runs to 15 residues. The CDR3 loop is CASTTRGGSTYEQYF. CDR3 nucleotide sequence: TGTGCCAGCACTACACGGGGGGGCTCAACCTACGAGCAGTACTTC.

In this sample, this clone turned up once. The CDR3 loop reads CASSAAAGAVWAFF. The CDR3 nucleotides read TGTGCCAGCAGTGCGGCGGCAGGGGCGGTTTGGGCTTTCTTT. The gene calls are TRBV6-1 and TRBJ1-1; possible D gene TRBD1, 6 bases. The ends were cut back, 4 bases at V and 11 bases at J, with 20 bases in the middle. Germline V gives CDR1 MNHNS, CDR2 SASEGT. The CDR3 spans 14 residues.

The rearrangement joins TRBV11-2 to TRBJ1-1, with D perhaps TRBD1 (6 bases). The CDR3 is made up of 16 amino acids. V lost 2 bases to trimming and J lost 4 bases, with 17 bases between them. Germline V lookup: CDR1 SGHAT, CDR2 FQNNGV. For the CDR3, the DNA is TGTGCCAGCAGCTTATCGGGGACACATCCGAGCACTGAAGCTTTCTTT. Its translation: CASSLSGTHPSTEAFF.

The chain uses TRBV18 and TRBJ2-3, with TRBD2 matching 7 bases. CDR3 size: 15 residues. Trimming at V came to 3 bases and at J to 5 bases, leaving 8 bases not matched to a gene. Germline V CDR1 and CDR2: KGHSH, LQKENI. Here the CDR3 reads CASSPSGGQGDTQYF. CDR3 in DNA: TGTGCCAGCTCACCGTCGGGGGGTCAGGGAGATACGCAGTATTTT.